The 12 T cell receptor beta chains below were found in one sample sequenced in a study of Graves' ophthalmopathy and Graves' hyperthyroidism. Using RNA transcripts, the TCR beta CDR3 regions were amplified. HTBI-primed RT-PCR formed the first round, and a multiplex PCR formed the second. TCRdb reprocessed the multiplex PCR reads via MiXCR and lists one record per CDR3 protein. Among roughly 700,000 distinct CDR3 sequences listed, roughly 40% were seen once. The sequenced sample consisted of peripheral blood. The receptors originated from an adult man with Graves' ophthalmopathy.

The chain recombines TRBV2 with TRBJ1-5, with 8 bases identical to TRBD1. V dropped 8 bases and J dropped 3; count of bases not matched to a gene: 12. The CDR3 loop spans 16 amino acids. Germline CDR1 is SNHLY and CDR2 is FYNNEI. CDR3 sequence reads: CASSTGQGIVNQPQHF. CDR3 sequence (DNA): TGTGCCAGCTCAACCGGACAGGGAATTGTCAATCAGCCCCAGCATTTT.

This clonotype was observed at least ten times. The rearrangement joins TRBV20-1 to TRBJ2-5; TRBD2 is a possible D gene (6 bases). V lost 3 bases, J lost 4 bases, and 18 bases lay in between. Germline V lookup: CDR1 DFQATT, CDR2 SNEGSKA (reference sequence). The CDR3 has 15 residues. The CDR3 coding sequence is TGCAGTGCTAGCCCTGGAGGGCCGGGTGGAGAGACCCAGTACTTC. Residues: CSASPGGPGGETQYF.

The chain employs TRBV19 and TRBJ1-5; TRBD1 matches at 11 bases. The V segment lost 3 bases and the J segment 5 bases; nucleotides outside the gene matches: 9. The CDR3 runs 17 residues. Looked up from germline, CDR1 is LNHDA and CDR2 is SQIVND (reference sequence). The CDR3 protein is CASSIGGQGAGYQPQHF. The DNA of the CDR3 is TGTGCCAGTAGTATCGGTGGACAGGGGGCCGGTTATCAGCCCCAGCATTTT. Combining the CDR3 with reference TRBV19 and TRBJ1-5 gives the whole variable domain DGGITQSPKYLFRKEGQNVTLSCEQNLNHDAMYWYRQDPGQGLRLIYYSQIVNDFQKGDIAEGYSVSREKKESFPLTVTSAQKNPTAFYLCASSIGGQGAGYQPQHFGDGTRLSIL.

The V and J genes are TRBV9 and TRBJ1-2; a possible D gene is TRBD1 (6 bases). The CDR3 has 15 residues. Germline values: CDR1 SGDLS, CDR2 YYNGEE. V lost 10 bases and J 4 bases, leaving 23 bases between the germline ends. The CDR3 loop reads CAWSVLGGRFYGYTF. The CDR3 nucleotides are TGTGCCTGGAGTGTACTGGGGGGGCGGTTCTATGGCTACACCTTC.

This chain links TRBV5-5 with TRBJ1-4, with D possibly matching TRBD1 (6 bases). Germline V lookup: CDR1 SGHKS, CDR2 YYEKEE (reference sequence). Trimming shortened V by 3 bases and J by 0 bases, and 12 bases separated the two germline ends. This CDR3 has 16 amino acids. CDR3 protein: CASSSQGLATNEKLFF. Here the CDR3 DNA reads TGTGCCAGCAGCTCACAGGGCCTTGCAACTAATGAAAAACTGTTTTTT.

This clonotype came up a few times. CDR3 bases: TGTGCCAGCAGGGCACGGGACAGCCTAAATTCACCCCTCCACTTT. It yields the protein CASRARDSLNSPLHF. This chain links TRBV7-9 with TRBJ1-6; 7 positions agree with TRBD1. The trim removed 6 bases at V and 7 bases at J, leaving 9 bases unmatched. CDR3 size: 15 residues. The germline V gene has CDR1 SEHNR and CDR2 FQNEAQ (reference sequence).

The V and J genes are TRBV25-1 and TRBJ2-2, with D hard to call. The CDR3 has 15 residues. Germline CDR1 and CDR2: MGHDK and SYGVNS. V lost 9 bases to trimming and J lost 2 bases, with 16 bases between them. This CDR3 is CASSRGSRNTGELFF. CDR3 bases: TGTGCCAGTAGTCGAGGTAGCCGAAACACCGGGGAGCTGTTTTTT.

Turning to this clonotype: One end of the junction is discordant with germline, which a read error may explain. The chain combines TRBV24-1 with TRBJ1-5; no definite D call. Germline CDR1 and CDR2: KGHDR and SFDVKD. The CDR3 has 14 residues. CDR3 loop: CASSLGLERQPQHF. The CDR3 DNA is TGTGCCAGCAGTTTAGGCCTCGAGAGGCAGCCCCAGCATTTT.

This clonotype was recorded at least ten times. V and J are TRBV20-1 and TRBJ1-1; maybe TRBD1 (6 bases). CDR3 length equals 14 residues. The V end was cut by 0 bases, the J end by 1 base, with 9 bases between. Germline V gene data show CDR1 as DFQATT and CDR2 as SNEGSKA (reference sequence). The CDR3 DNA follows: TGCAGTGCTAGAGAACCCAGGGGGAACACTGAAGCTTTCTTT. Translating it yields CSAREPRGNTEAFF.

DNA of the CDR3: TGTGCCATCAGTGAGAAGGGGAACGAGCAGTTCTTC. It codes for CAISEKGNEQFF. The chain employs TRBV10-3 and TRBJ2-7; perhaps TRBD1 as D (5 bases). The J call could be wrong; TRBJ2-1 is a better fit for the DNA end. Germline CDR1 is ENHRY and CDR2 is SYGVKD. This CDR3 spans 12 amino acids.

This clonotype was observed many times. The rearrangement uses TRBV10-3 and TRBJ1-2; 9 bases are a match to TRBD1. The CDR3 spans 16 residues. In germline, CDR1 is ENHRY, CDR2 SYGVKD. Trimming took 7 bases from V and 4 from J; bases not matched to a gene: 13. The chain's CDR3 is CAIKSDRGEEIYGYTF. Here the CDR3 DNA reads TGTGCCATCAAATCGGACAGGGGAGAGGAGATCTATGGCTACACCTTC.

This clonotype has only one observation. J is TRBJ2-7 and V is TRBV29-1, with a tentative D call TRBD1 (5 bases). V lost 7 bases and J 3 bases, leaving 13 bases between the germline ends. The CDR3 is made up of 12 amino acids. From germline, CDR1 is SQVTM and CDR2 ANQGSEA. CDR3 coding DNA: TGCAGCGCTCGAGGCAGGGACTACGAGCAGTACTTC. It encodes CSARGRDYEQYF.